The 31 T cell receptor beta chains reported below all come from one sample, sequenced in a study of blood T cell repertoires in COVID-19. The repertoire was sequenced with immunoSEQ multiplex PCR; TCRdb's copy has only in-frame clones and lacks some. The sample includes around 220,000 clones, roughly 80% of them seen just once. Sequencing input: peripheral blood. These receptors all come from a woman aged 80 or older with acute or convalescent COVID-19.

This sequence joins TRBV6-2 or TRBV6-3 and TRBJ1-1; D call uncertain. The length of the CDR3 is 12 residues. The V and J ends lost 4 bases and 1 base respectively, with 4 bases between them. The germline V gene encodes CDR1 MNHEY and CDR2 SVGEGT. CDR3 amino acids: CASSWANTEAFF. CDR3 coding DNA: TGTGCCAGCAGTTGGGCGAACACTGAAGCTTTCTTT.

This clone was seen a few times. The rearrangement joins TRBV5-1 to TRBJ2-7; D remains ambiguous. The germline CDR1 and CDR2 sequences are SGHRS and YFSETQ. The CDR3 length is 13 residues. The V gene lost 0 bases and the J gene lost 3 bases, with 7 bases spanning the gap. CDR3 region: CASSLGQNYEQYF. CDR3 nucleotide sequence: TGCGCCAGCAGCTTGGGGCAGAACTACGAGCAGTACTTC.

V and J are TRBV12-2 and TRBJ1-6; the D call of TRBD1 is as the table states it, not checked on the DNA. TRBV12-2 is designated a pseudogene. The CDR3 extends over 22 amino acids. CDR3 coding DNA: TGTGCAAGTCGCTTAGCGTTTGGGTGGACAGGGGTCACCGTCTCCTATAATTCACCCCTCCACTTT. Translated, it gives CASRLAFGWTGVTVSYNSPLHF.

There are many counts of this clone. This chain connects TRBV4-3 to TRBJ2-7, with a tentative D call TRBD2 (5 bases). V lost 3 bases, J lost 2 bases, and 11 bases lay in between. The CDR3 has 14 amino acids. The germline CDR1 and CDR2 sequences are LGHNA and YSLEER. CDR3 DNA sequence: TGCGCCAGCAGCCAGTTCCGGGGTCCCTACGAGCAGTACTTC. This gives the protein CASSQFRGPYEQYF.

This clone was seen just once. The chain is built from TRBV7-6 and TRBJ2-1, with 9 bases that match TRBD2. The junction had 10 bases not matched to a gene; V was cut back by 5 bases and J by 5 bases. This CDR3 contains 16 residues. The V gene's germline CDR1 is SGHVS and CDR2 FNYEAQ. The CDR3 reads CASSLGAGGGHNEQFF. CDR3 DNA: TGTGCCAGCAGCCTTGGAGCGGGGGGCGGCCACAATGAGCAGTTCTTC.

The rearrangement uses TRBV18 and TRBJ2-2, with TRBD1 matching 9 bases. There are 17 residues in the CDR3. Germline loops: CDR1 KGHSH, CDR2 LQKENI. The junction had 7 bases not matched to a gene; V was cut back by 0 bases and J by 5 bases. DNA for the CDR3: TGTGCCAGCTCACCACCTACAGGGGGCGCGAGGACCGGGGAGCTGTTTTTT. Translating gives CASSPPTGGARTGELFF.

V gene TRBV18 combines with J gene TRBJ1-1, with 7 positions matching TRBD1. CDR1 and CDR2 from the germline V gene are KGHSH and LQKENI. V gave up 2 bases and J gave up 5 bases; unmatched junction bases: 2. This CDR3 region has 13 residues. CDR3 amino acids: CASSPVGQTEAFF. For the CDR3, the DNA is TGTGCCAGCTCACCAGTGGGACAGACTGAAGCTTTCTTT.

The CDR3 DNA sequence: TGTGCCAGCAGCCTCGACAGGGAAAAACTGTTTTTT. Protein: CASSLDREKLFF. The chain links TRBV3-1 (or the pseudogene TRBV3-2) to TRBJ1-4, with a possible D match to TRBD1 (6 bases). Trimming removed 4 bases at V and 8 bases at J, with 8 bases between. This CDR3 has 12 amino acids. Germline V gene lookup returns CDR1 LGHDT and CDR2 YNNKEL (reference sequence).

V gene TRBV19 combines with J gene TRBJ1-5; weak D call: TRBD1 (5 bases). The CDR3 is 15 amino acids. The germline CDR1 and CDR2 sequences are LNHDA and SQIVND (reference sequence). V was trimmed by 4 bases and J by 1 base, leaving 11 bases between them. The CDR3, as DNA: TGTGCCAGTAGTACTATGACAGTCAGCAATCAGCCCCAGCATTTT. Encoded protein: CASSTMTVSNQPQHF.

This clone was seen a handful of times. CDR3 DNA sequence: TGTGCCAGCAGTGACTTTCTTAGCGGGAGGCCCTACGAGCAGTACTTC. This encodes CASSDFLSGRPYEQYF. The rearrangement uses TRBV6-1 and TRBJ2-7; 10 positions agree with TRBD2. Germline CDR1 is MNHNS and CDR2 is SASEGT. J was trimmed by 2 bases and V by 3 bases; bases with no gene match: 7. This CDR3 has 16 amino acids.

In regard to this clone: Within the sample, other DNA sequences also encode this same CDR3. V gene TRBV7-2 combines with J gene TRBJ2-1, with a tentative D call TRBD2 (6 bases). This CDR3 contains 15 residues. The ends were cut back, 0 bases at V and 4 bases at J, with 10 bases in the middle. Germline values: CDR1 SGHTA, CDR2 FQGNSA. CDR3 nucleotides: TGTGCCAGCAGCTTAGCCGGCGGGGATTACAATGAGCAGTTCTTC. Residues: CASSLAGGDYNEQFF.

The chain couples TRBV7-9 to TRBJ2-1; 7 positions match TRBD1. Germline V gives CDR1 SEHNR, CDR2 FQNEAQ (reference sequence). V was clipped by 5 bases and J by 8 bases; unmatched bases: 12. The CDR3 loop spans 15 amino acids. This CDR3 is CASSPSGQVVDEQFF. CDR3 DNA sequence: TGTGCCAGCAGCCCCAGCGGACAGGTGGTAGATGAGCAGTTCTTC.

The V call is TRBV5-1, the J call TRBJ2-7, with D perhaps matching TRBD1 (6 bases). V was pared by 3 bases and J by 2 bases, with 15 bases between. Per germline, CDR1 SGHRS and CDR2 YFSETQ. The CDR3 runs to 15 residues. The CDR3 sequence: CASSSKGDMTYEQYF. The CDR3 DNA sequence: TGCGCCAGCAGCTCTAAAGGGGACATGACCTACGAGCAGTACTTC.

This chain joins TRBV10-3 and TRBJ1-2, with a tentative D call TRBD1 (5 bases). CDR1 and CDR2 (germline): ENHRY, SYGVKD. This CDR3 is 15 amino acids long. The V gene lost 0 bases and the J gene lost 11 bases, with 19 bases spanning the gap. CDR3 in amino acids: CAISESASPGEGYTF. In nucleotides, the CDR3 is TGTGCCATCAGTGAGTCAGCATCTCCGGGAGAGGGGTACACCTTC.

The chain has TRBV7-2 and TRBJ1-5, with D tentatively TRBD1 (5 bases). Germline V gene data show CDR1 as SGHTA and CDR2 as FQGNSA. This CDR3 has 15 amino acids. V was trimmed by 3 bases and J by 3 bases, leaving 12 bases between them. In DNA form, the CDR3 reads TGTGCCAGCAGCTTTCCTGGACAATCCAATCAGCCCCAGCATTTT. The encoded protein is CASSFPGQSNQPQHF.

This sequence joins TRBV2 and TRBJ2-7; D call uncertain. Germline CDR1 and CDR2: SNHLY and FYNNEI. V lost 6 bases and J lost 7, with 10 bases in between. The CDR3 runs to 11 residues. The CDR3 reads CASRRRGEQYF. The CDR3 DNA sequence: TGTGCCAGCAGGAGACGAGGAGAGCAGTACTTC.

This clone has only a few counts. This chain connects TRBV30 to TRBJ1-5; the D gene is possibly TRBD1 (5 bases). The CDR3 is made up of 14 amino acids. From germline, CDR1 is GTSNPN and CDR2 SVGIG (reference sequence). The ends were cut back, 0 bases at V and 2 bases at J, with 8 bases in the middle. In nucleotides, the CDR3 is TGTGCCTGGAGTGTACAGGCAGGCAATCAGCCCCAGCATTTT. Translated, it gives CAWSVQAGNQPQHF.

The chain is built from TRBV27 and TRBJ1-2; D not certain. The germline gives CDR1 MNHEY, CDR2 SMNVEV (reference sequence). This CDR3 has 13 amino acids. The V end lost 3 bases, the J end lost 5 bases, and 10 bases lay between the germline ends. In nucleotides, the CDR3 is TGTGCCAGCAGTTTCTCGGCGGAGTATGGCTACACCTTC. Protein product: CASSFSAEYGYTF.

The chain has TRBV6-5 and TRBJ2-1, with D tentatively TRBD2 (5 bases). V was shortened by 4 bases and J by 12 bases, with 19 bases between the two germline ends. Germline V gives CDR1 MNHEY, CDR2 SVGAGI. This CDR3 has 14 amino acids. Here the CDR3 DNA reads TGTGCCAGCAGTTCTGTAATGGGAATGGACTCGCAGTTCTTC. Its protein is CASSSVMGMDSQFF.

This clone was recorded only once. The chain has TRBV30 and TRBJ2-5; 7 bases line up with TRBD2. Per germline, CDR1 GTSNPN and CDR2 SVGIG (reference sequence). The CDR3 sequence is 14 residues long. The ends lost 2 bases at V and 4 bases at J; junction bases unmatched: 7. CDR3 nucleotide sequence: TGTGCCTGGAGTCTCGGGCTAGCGGCAGAGACCCAGTACTTC. It codes for CAWSLGLAAETQYF.

V usage is TRBV6-2 or TRBV6-3 and J usage is TRBJ2-5; D not certain. The germline V and J ends were trimmed by 0 bases and 3 bases, with 8 bases remaining between them. CDR1 and CDR2 from the germline V gene are MNHEY and SVGEGT. The CDR3 totals 14 residues. CDR3 amino acids: CASSYSANKETQYF. In DNA, the CDR3 is TGTGCCAGCAGTTACTCGGCAAATAAAGAGACCCAGTACTTC.

The genes are TRBV19 and TRBJ2-2, with 9 bases matching TRBD2. The CDR3 covers 17 residues. V dropped 6 bases and J dropped 4; count of bases not matched to a gene: 12. CDR1 is LNHDA and CDR2 is SQIVND in the germline V gene (reference sequence). The CDR3 protein is CASRPLIAGVGTGELFF. The CDR3 nucleotides read TGTGCCAGTAGGCCCCTCATAGCGGGGGTGGGCACCGGGGAGCTGTTTTTT.

The gene calls are TRBV3-1 (or the pseudogene TRBV3-2) and TRBJ1-2; TRBD1 might be the D (5 bases). The V gene lost 3 bases and the J gene lost 4 bases, with 15 bases spanning the gap. Germline V gene sequence: CDR1 LGHDT, CDR2 YNNKEL (reference sequence). The CDR3 has 15 residues. The chain's CDR3 is CASSQGLGGRYGYTF. The CDR3 DNA follows: TGTGCCAGCAGCCAGGGCCTCGGGGGACGCTATGGCTACACCTTC.

The rearrangement links TRBV6-2 or TRBV6-3 to TRBJ2-2; no reliable D call. V shed 6 bases and J shed 1 base, with 12 bases lying between them. The CDR3 length is 15 residues. Germline lookup yields CDR1 MNHEY and CDR2 SVGEGT. CDR3 protein: CASSPDLLNTGELFF. The CDR3, as DNA: TGTGCCAGCAGCCCCGACTTACTGAACACCGGGGAGCTGTTTTTT.

This sequence joins TRBV18 and TRBJ1-2; TRBD1 matches at 7 bases. The CDR3 runs to 15 residues. Germline loops: CDR1 KGHSH, CDR2 LQKENI. V lost 5 bases, J lost 3 bases, and 9 bases stayed unmatched. CDR3 nucleotide sequence: TGTGCCAGCTCAGCGGGACAGCGAGTTGACTATGGCTACACCTTC. It codes for CASSAGQRVDYGYTF.

This clone was seen only once. The chain couples TRBV18 to TRBJ1-1; 7 bases agree with TRBD1. The CDR3 extends over 15 amino acids. Trimming cost V 3 bases and J 4 bases; bases outside gene matches: 8. The germline CDR1 and CDR2 sequences are KGHSH and LQKENI. CDR3: CASSPWGQSGTEAFF. The CDR3 bases are TGTGCCAGCTCACCCTGGGGACAGTCGGGCACTGAAGCTTTCTTT.

This chain joins TRBV19 and TRBJ2-2, with D possibly matching TRBD1 (5 bases). CDR1 is LNHDA, CDR2 SQIVND, per germline (reference sequence). Trimming removed 6 bases at V and 2 bases at J, with 10 bases between. CDR3 size: 14 residues. The chain's CDR3 is CASSQQVNTGELFF. The CDR3 bases are TGTGCCAGTAGCCAACAGGTTAACACCGGGGAGCTGTTTTTT.

The CDR3 sequence is CAWSVFGAGGYGYTF. Written as DNA, the CDR3 is TGTGCCTGGAGTGTATTTGGGGCCGGCGGCTATGGCTACACCTTC. V is TRBV30 and J is TRBJ1-2; D is possibly TRBD1 (5 bases). CDR3 length: 15 residues. The germline CDR1 and CDR2 sequences are GTSNPN and SVGIG (reference sequence). V gave up 0 bases and J gave up 4 bases, with 15 bases separating them.

This clone was recorded a few times. This chain joins TRBV5-1 and TRBJ1-4; maybe TRBD1 (5 bases). Looked up from germline, CDR1 is SGHRS and CDR2 is YFSETQ. The CDR3 is 18 residues long. V lost 2 bases and J 0 bases, leaving 17 bases between the germline ends. The CDR3 here is CASSFIGVGGSTNEKLFF. CDR3 DNA: TGCGCCAGCAGCTTTATTGGAGTCGGGGGTTCAACTAATGAAAAACTGTTTTTT.

This clone appeared once. The rearrangement joins TRBV5-4 to TRBJ2-1; TRBD2 matches at 11 bases. The CDR3 has 15 amino acids. Losses at the gene ends were 5 bases for V and 6 bases for J; bases not matched to a gene: 7. Germline V CDR1 and CDR2: SGHNT, YYREEE (reference sequence). CDR3 DNA: TGTGCCAGCAGAGCTTTAGCGGGAGGGCTCAATGAGCAGTTCTTC. Translating gives CASRALAGGLNEQFF.

To note about this clone: At one end, the junction sequence differs from germline, possibly due to a read error. This chain links TRBV10-2 with TRBJ2-2, with D perhaps matching TRBD2 (6 bases). The V gene's germline CDR1 is WSHSY and CDR2 SAAADI. CDR3 size: 16 residues. The CDR3: CATSGGGAIDTGELFF. CDR3 DNA: TGCGCCACCAGTGGAGGAGGGGCCATTGACACCGGGGAGCTGTTTTTT.